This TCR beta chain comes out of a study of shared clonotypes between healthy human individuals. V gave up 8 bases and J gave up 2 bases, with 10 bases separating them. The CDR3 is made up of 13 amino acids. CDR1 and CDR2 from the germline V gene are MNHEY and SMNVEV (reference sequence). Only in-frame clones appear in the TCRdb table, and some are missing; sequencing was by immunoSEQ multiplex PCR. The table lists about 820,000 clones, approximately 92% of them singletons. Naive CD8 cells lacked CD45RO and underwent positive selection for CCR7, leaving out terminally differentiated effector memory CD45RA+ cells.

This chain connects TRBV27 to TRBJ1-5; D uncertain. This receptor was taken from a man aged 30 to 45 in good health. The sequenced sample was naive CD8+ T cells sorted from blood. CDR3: CASSISRNQPQHF. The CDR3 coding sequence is TGTGCCAGCTCCATTTCGCGCAATCAGCCCCAGCATTTT.